These 24 T cell receptor beta chains share one sample of origin, sequenced in a study of PD-1 blockade in classical Hodgkin lymphoma (dated by TCRdb to between 2020 and 2021). This specimen's time point label, interpreted: cycle 4 day 1 (C4D1), after five to seven weeks of nivolumab. All trial patients had relapsed after autologous stem cell transplantation, with cohorts A, B and C differing in prior brentuximab vedotin exposure. Library prep was done by the immunoSEQ multiplex PCR assay. TCRdb mirrors the immuneACCESS table, restricted to in-frame sequences. Some clones are absent from its copies; in checked studies, under half trace to an unresolved V gene, and the reason for the others is unknown. Here the sample has 25,000 to 35,000 clones; approximately 65% occur a single time. The ten largest clones add up to almost 4% of the sample. The specimen comprised peripheral blood mononuclear cells (PBMCs), sampled before the fourth cycle of nivolumab. Receptor source: a human donor with classical Hodgkin lymphoma.

This chain connects TRBV19 to TRBJ1-5, with TRBD1 as a possible D gene (5 bases). With 3 bases removed from V and 4 bases from J, the gap between germline ends came to 16 bases. CDR3 length: 16 residues. Germline V gives CDR1 LNHDA, CDR2 SQIVND (reference sequence). The CDR3 loop is CASSMRGGTGNQPQHF. The CDR3 coding sequence is TGTGCCAGTAGTATGCGTGGCGGGACGGGGAATCAGCCCCAGCATTTT. The full variable domain, completed using reference TRBV19 and TRBJ1-5, is DGGITQSPKYLFRKEGQNVTLSCEQNLNHDAMYWYRQDPGQGLRLIYYSQIVNDFQKGDIAEGYSVSREKKESFPLTVTSAQKNPTAFYLCASSMRGGTGNQPQHFGDGTRLSIL.

The genes are TRBV19 and TRBJ1-1; D call uncertain. Germline V gene sequence: CDR1 LNHDA, CDR2 SQIVND (reference sequence). The V end was cut by 9 bases, the J end by 2 bases, with 19 bases between. The CDR3 is made up of 15 amino acids. CDR3 DNA: TGTGCCAGCCATTTAGGACGGCAACTTAACACTGAAGCTTTCTTT. This encodes CASHLGRQLNTEAFF.

The chain recombines TRBV7-2 with TRBJ2-1; 11 bases align to TRBD2. The V gene's germline CDR1 is SGHTA and CDR2 FQGNSA. This CDR3 region has 19 residues. The junction had 7 bases not matched to a gene; V was cut back by 0 bases and J by 0 bases. DNA of the CDR3: TGTGCCAGCAGCTTAGCACTAGCGGGGGCCCCGAGCTCCTACAATGAGCAGTTCTTC. Protein product: CASSLALAGAPSSYNEQFF. The full variable domain, its missing parts supplied by reference TRBV7-2 and TRBJ2-1, is GAGVSQSPSNKVTEKGKDVELRCDPISGHTALYWYRQSLGQGLEFLIYFQGNSAPDKSGLPSDRFSAERTGGSVSTLTIQRTQQEDSAVYLCASSLALAGAPSSYNEQFFGPGTRLTVL.

The chain uses TRBV9 and TRBJ2-1; D is perhaps TRBD1 or TRBD2 (6 bases each). The CDR3 covers 14 residues. V was clipped by 1 base and J by 6 bases, with 11 bases between them. The V gene's germline CDR1 is SGDLS and CDR2 YYNGEE. Here the CDR3 DNA reads TGTGCCAGCAGCGTAATCGGAGGGGGCAATGAGCAGTTCTTC. Amino acid sequence: CASSVIGGGNEQFF.

About this clone: This same CDR3 is encoded by further DNA sequences in the sample. The gene calls are TRBV6-5 and TRBJ2-7; unclear D gene. The CDR3 contains 15 residues. The germline CDR1 and CDR2 sequences are MNHEY and SVGAGI. Deletions cut 2 bases from V and 1 base from J, with 12 bases between. The CDR3 nucleotides read TGTGCCAGCAGTTACGGGCCAATGGGGTCCTACGAGCAGTACTTC. Encoded protein: CASSYGPMGSYEQYF.

This clone was observed a few times. The chain couples TRBV6-5 to TRBJ1-2; TRBD1 matches 10 bases. CDR1 is MNHEY, CDR2 SVGAGI, per germline. Trimming at V came to 0 bases and at J to 4 bases, leaving 5 bases not matched to a gene. This CDR3 region has 16 residues. The DNA of the CDR3 is TGTGCCAGCAGTTACTCGAGGACAGGGGGGGGCTATGGCTACACCTTC. It is translated as CASSYSRTGGGYGYTF.

The rearrangement joins TRBV28 to TRBJ2-7; 7 bases align to TRBD1. The J segment lost 4 bases and the V segment lost 5 bases, leaving 11 bases of the junction unmatched. The V gene's germline CDR1 is MDHEN and CDR2 SYDVKM. The CDR3 is made up of 15 amino acids. CDR3 region: CASSPPPGTVYEQYF. Written as DNA, the CDR3 is TGTGCCAGCAGTCCCCCCCCCGGGACAGTTTACGAGCAGTACTTC. Full variable domain (rest looked up from reference TRBV28 and TRBJ2-7): DVKVTQSSRYLVKRTGEKVFLECVQDMDHENMFWYRQDPGLGLRLIYFSYDVKMKEKGDIPEGYSVSREKKERFSLILESASTNQTSMYLCASSPPPGTVYEQYFGPGTRLTVT.

This rearrangement joins TRBV28 to TRBJ1-5; D is undetermined. CDR1 is MDHEN and CDR2 is SYDVKM in the germline V gene. The CDR3 extends over 14 amino acids. Trimming removed 3 bases at V and 4 bases at J, with 10 bases between. This CDR3 is CASSFGEVNQPQHF. The DNA for the CDR3 is TGTGCCAGCAGTTTTGGTGAGGTAAATCAGCCCCAGCATTTT. Using reference TRBV28 and TRBJ1-5 for the parts outside the CDR3, the full variable domain is DVKVTQSSRYLVKRTGEKVFLECVQDMDHENMFWYRQDPGLGLRLIYFSYDVKMKEKGDIPEGYSVSREKKERFSLILESASTNQTSMYLCASSFGEVNQPQHFGDGTRLSIL.

The rearrangement links TRBV18 to TRBJ1-6; no clear D gene. V lost 0 bases, J lost 4 bases, and 10 bases lay in between. Germline CDR1 reads KGHSH; CDR2 reads LQKENI. This CDR3 spans 16 amino acids. CDR3 residues: CASSPPGKAYNSPLHF. CDR3 sequence (DNA): TGTGCCAGCTCACCACCGGGAAAGGCTTATAATTCACCCCTCCACTTT.

CDR3 bases: TGTGCCAGCAGGGGAACGGGCAGGGGAGGTCGGCAGCCCCAGCATTTT. Translated: CASRGTGRGGRQPQHF. The chain employs TRBV6-4 and TRBJ1-5, with TRBD1 as a possible D gene (6 bases). V was pared by 6 bases and J by 7 bases, with 22 bases between. The CDR3 is made up of 16 amino acids. CDR1 is MRHNA and CDR2 is SNTAGT in the germline V gene.

The sample holds one count of this clone. The gene calls are TRBV7-9 and TRBJ2-2; 11 bases fit TRBD1. Germline trimming cut 0 bases from V and 8 bases from J; bases unmatched to any gene: 8. The CDR3 is made up of 17 amino acids. CDR1 and CDR2 (germline): SEHNR, FQNEAQ (reference sequence). CDR3 DNA: TGTGCCAGCAGCTTAGCGAGGACAGGGGGCCCTAGGGGGGAGCTGTTTTTT. Its protein product is CASSLARTGGPRGELFF.

CDR3 region: CASSLGLGLYNEQFF. DNA of the CDR3: TGTGCCAGCAGTTTAGGCCTTGGCCTCTACAATGAGCAGTTCTTC. The rearrangement links TRBV27 to TRBJ2-1; D remains unclear. Germline loops: CDR1 MNHEY, CDR2 SMNVEV (reference sequence). This CDR3 is built from 15 residues. The ends were cut back, 2 bases at V and 3 bases at J, with 11 bases in the middle.

V is TRBV19 and J is TRBJ1-2; 10 positions match TRBD1. CDR3 length: 13 amino acids. J was trimmed by 4 bases and V by 7 bases; bases with no gene match: 3. The germline V gene encodes CDR1 LNHDA and CDR2 SQIVND (reference sequence). CDR3 DNA: TGTGCCAGTAAGGACAGGGGGAGCTATGGCTACACCTTC. Amino acid sequence: CASKDRGSYGYTF.

The table lists this clone with a few counts. V gene TRBV7-2 combines with J gene TRBJ1-1, with a weak D call TRBD1 (5 bases). The germline V gene encodes CDR1 SGHTA and CDR2 FQGNSA. Trimming stripped 1 base from V and 0 bases from J, with 9 bases between. The CDR3 has 15 residues. The chain's CDR3 is CASSLVIQVNTEAFF. The DNA for the CDR3 is TGTGCCAGCAGCTTAGTAATACAGGTGAACACTGAAGCTTTCTTT.

The chain couples TRBV7-6 to TRBJ2-1, with 8 nucleotides matching TRBD1. The junction had 6 bases not matched to a gene; V was cut back by 2 bases and J by 3 bases. This CDR3 comprises 16 residues. Germline V CDR1 and CDR2: SGHVS, FNYEAQ. The CDR3 nucleotides read TGTGCCAGCAGCTTAATTTCGACAGGGGTCTACAATGAGCAGTTCTTC. Translating it yields CASSLISTGVYNEQFF.

Only one count was recorded for this clone. The CDR3 coding sequence is TGTGCCAGCAGGTCGGGACTAGCGGGACTAAGCTCCTACGAGCAGTACTTC. It codes for CASRSGLAGLSSYEQYF. The rearrangement links TRBV2 to TRBJ2-7; 13 bases are shared with TRBD2. With V trimmed by 6 bases and J by 0 bases, 8 bases remained unmatched. CDR3 length: 17 residues. Germline V gene lookup returns CDR1 SNHLY and CDR2 FYNNEI.

With regard to this clone: The same CDR3 also results from other DNA sequences found in this sample. This CDR3 is CASSEDRTNYGYTF. The CDR3 coding sequence is TGTGCCAGCAGTGAAGATAGAACTAACTATGGCTACACCTTC. J is TRBJ1-2 and V is TRBV2; D gene ambiguous. The CDR3 is 14 amino acids. In germline, CDR1 is SNHLY, CDR2 FYNNEI. Trimming removed 1 base from V and 0 bases from J, with 6 bases in between.

This clone has a handful of counts. V is TRBV30 and J is TRBJ2-1, with D tentatively TRBD2 (6 bases). Germline CDR1 and CDR2: GTSNPN and SVGIG (reference sequence). Trimming removed 0 bases from V and 0 bases from J, with 12 bases in between. This CDR3 has 16 residues. In DNA form, the CDR3 reads TGTGCCTGGAGTGTTAGGGGACTGGCCTCCTACAATGAGCAGTTCTTC. Protein product: CAWSVRGLASYNEQFF.

The chain is built from TRBV4-1 and TRBJ2-3, with no clear D. The CDR3 has 15 residues. The V end was cut by 2 bases, the J end by 0 bases, with 9 bases between. The germline CDR1 and CDR2 sequences are MGHRA and YSYEKL. CDR3 amino acids: CASSQYRASTDTQYF. As DNA, the CDR3 is TGCGCCAGCAGCCAATACCGGGCTAGCACAGATACGCAGTATTTT.

The chain carries TRBV7-9 and TRBJ2-7; 8 nucleotides align to TRBD1. The ends lost 5 bases at V and 1 base at J; junction bases unmatched: 10. The germline V gene encodes CDR1 SEHNR and CDR2 FQNEAQ (reference sequence). The CDR3 is 16 residues long. In nucleotides, the CDR3 is TGTGCCAGCAGCCCCTCCGGGACAGGTTTGTCCTACGAGCAGTACTTC. This encodes CASSPSGTGLSYEQYF.

This chain joins TRBV4-1 and TRBJ2-7; 7 nucleotides match TRBD1. The germline gives CDR1 MGHRA, CDR2 YSYEKL. With 1 base clipped from V and 1 base from J, the junction kept 7 bases outside the gene matches. This CDR3 has 16 amino acids. CDR3 bases: TGCGCCAGCAGCCAAGGGGCGGACAGGCCTTCCTACGAGCAGTACTTC. The encoded protein is CASSQGADRPSYEQYF.

The V and J genes are TRBV4-2 and TRBJ1-1; the D gene is possibly TRBD1 (5 bases). The CDR3 loop spans 14 amino acids. The V gene's germline CDR1 is LGHNA and CDR2 YNFKEQ. V shed 0 bases and J shed 3 bases, with 8 bases lying between them. The CDR3 here is CASSQEGEDTEAFF. In DNA form, the CDR3 reads TGTGCCAGCAGCCAAGAGGGGGAAGACACTGAAGCTTTCTTT.

This clone was seen once. This chain links TRBV5-1 with TRBJ1-1; no reliable D call. Germline V gene sequence: CDR1 SGHRS, CDR2 YFSETQ. The CDR3 runs 12 residues. V was trimmed by 4 bases and J by 4 bases, leaving 8 bases between them. CDR3 DNA sequence: TGCGCCAGCAGCCCCCGCGGCACTGAAGCTTTCTTT. Translation gives CASSPRGTEAFF. Full variable domain (missing parts from reference TRBV5-1 and TRBJ1-1): KAGVTQTPRYLIKTRGQQVTLSCSPISGHRSVSWYQQTPGQGLQFLFEYFSETQRNKGNFPGRFSGRQFSNSRSEMNVSTLELGDSALYLCASSPRGTEAFFGQGTRLTVV.

This chain joins TRBV19 and TRBJ1-4, with TRBD1 as a possible D gene (6 bases). Per germline, CDR1 LNHDA and CDR2 SQIVND (reference sequence). Trimming removed 10 bases at V and 8 bases at J, with 23 bases between. CDR3 size: 15 residues. Written as DNA, the CDR3 is TGTGCCACCGAGCCCAGGGGAAGGGCCGGGGAAAAACTGTTTTTT. Translation: CATEPRGRAGEKLFF.